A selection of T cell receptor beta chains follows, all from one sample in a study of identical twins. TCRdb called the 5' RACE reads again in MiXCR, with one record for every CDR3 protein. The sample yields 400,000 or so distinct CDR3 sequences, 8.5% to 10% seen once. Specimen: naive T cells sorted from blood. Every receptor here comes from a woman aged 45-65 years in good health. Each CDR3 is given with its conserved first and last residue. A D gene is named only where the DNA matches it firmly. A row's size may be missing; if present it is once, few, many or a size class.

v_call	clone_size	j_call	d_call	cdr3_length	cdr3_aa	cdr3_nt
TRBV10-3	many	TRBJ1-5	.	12	CATGQGNQPQHF	TGTGCCACCGGCCAAGGAAATCAGCCCCAGCATTTT
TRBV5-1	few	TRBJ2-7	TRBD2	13	CASSYSSGREQYF	TGCGCCAGCAGCTATTCTAGCGGGAGAGAGCAGTACTTC
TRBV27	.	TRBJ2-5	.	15	CASSLSQGTQETQYF	TGTGCCAGCAGTTTATCGCAGGGCACACAAGAGACCCAGTACTTC
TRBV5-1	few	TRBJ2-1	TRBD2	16	CASSLEIAGGVNEQFF	TGCGCCAGCAGCTTGGAAATAGCGGGAGGCGTCAATGAGCAGTTCTTC
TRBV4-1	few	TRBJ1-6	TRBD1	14	CASSQVTGGSPLHF	TGCGCCAGCAGCCAAGTCACAGGGGGGTCACCCCTCCACTTT
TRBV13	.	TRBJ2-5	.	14	CASSKPANQETQYF	TGTGCCAGCTCAAAGCCCGCAAACCAAGAGACCCAGTACTTC
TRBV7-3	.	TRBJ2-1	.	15	CASSSTGGKYNEQFF	TGTGCCAGCAGCTCTACAGGTGGAAAGTACAATGAGCAGTTCTTC
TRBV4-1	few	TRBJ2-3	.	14	CASSQALALDTQYF	TGCGCCAGCAGCCAAGCTCTAGCACTAGATACGCAGTATTTT
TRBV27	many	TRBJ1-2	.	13	CASSLRGDYGYTF	TGTGCCAGCAGTTTACGGGGGGACTATGGCTACACCTTC
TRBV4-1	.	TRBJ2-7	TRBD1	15	CASSTQGAWVSEQYF	TGCGCCAGCAGCACACAGGGGGCTTGGGTTTCCGAGCAGTACTTC
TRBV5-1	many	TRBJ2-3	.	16	CASSLEGWGRTDTQYF	TGCGCCAGCAGCTTGGAGGGCTGGGGTAGGACAGATACGCAGTATTTT
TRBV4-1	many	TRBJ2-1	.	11	CASSQGPEQFF	TGCGCCAGCAGCCAAGGTCCGGAGCAGTTCTTC
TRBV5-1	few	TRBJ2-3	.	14	CASSSGESTDTQYF	TGCGCCAGCAGCTCGGGGGAGAGCACAGATACGCAGTATTTT
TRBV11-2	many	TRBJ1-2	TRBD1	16	CASRPFRGPPDVGYTF	TGTGCCAGCAGGCCTTTCAGGGGGCCTCCAGATGTAGGCTACACCTTC
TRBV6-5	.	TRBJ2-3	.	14	CASRRHGRSDTQYF	TGTGCCAGCAGGAGACACGGGCGCTCAGATACGCAGTATTTT
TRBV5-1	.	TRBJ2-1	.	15	CASSFFPSGYNEQFF	TGCGCCAGCAGCTTTTTCCCGTCCGGTTACAATGAGCAGTTCTTC
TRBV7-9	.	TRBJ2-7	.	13	CASSLENNPTKYF	TGTGCCAGCAGCTTAGAAAACAATCCGACGAAGTACTTC
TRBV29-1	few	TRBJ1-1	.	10	CSVANTEAFF	TGCAGCGTTGCGAACACTGAAGCTTTCTTT
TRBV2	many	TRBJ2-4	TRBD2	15	CASSELRGEREIQYF	TGTGCCAGCAGTGAATTACGGGGGGAGCGCGAGATTCAGTACTTC
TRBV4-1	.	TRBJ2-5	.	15	CASSQDNRATETQYF	TGCGCCAGCAGCCAAGATAACAGGGCGACGGAGACCCAGTACTTC
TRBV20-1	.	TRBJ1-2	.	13	CSARGTLWDGYTF	TGCAGTGCTAGGGGGACTCTTTGGGATGGCTACACCTTC
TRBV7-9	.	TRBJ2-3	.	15	CASSPDRPSTDTQYF	TGTGCCAGCAGCCCGGACAGACCCAGCACAGATACGCAGTATTTT
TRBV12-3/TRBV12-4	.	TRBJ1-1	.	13	CASSFQGRTEAFF	TGTGCCAGCAGCTTTCAGGGACGCACTGAAGCTTTCTTT
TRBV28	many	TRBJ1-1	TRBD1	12	CASSIDRAEAFF	TGTGCCAGCAGTATAGACAGGGCTGAAGCTTTCTTT
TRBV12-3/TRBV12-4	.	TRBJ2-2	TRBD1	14	CASSVRTGLGELVF	TGTGCCAGCAGCGTCAGGACAGGGCTAGGGGAGCTGGTTTTT
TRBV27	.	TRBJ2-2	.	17	CASFLEGTGKNTGELFF	TGTGCCAGCTTCCTGGAGGGAACCGGCAAGAACACCGGGGAGCTGTTTTTT
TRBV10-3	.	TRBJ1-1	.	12	CAIRSAPTEAFF	TGTGCCATCAGATCGGCCCCGACTGAAGCTTTCTTT
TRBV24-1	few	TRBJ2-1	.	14	CATATWGFGDEQFF	TGTGCCACCGCGACTTGGGGATTCGGGGATGAGCAGTTCTTC
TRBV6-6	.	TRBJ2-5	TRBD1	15	CASSDRDRGQETQYF	TGTGCCAGCAGTGACCGGGACAGGGGGCAAGAGACCCAGTACTTC
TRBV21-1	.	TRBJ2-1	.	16	CASRRSGHRGYNEQFF	TGTGCCAGCAGGAGATCAGGCCACAGGGGGTACAATGAGCAGTTCTTC
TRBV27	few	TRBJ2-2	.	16	CASSPEDSVYSGELFF	TGTGCCAGCAGTCCCGAGGACAGCGTATATTCCGGGGAGCTGTTTTTT
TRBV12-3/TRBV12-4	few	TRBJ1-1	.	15	CASSPPGTLNTEAFF	TGTGCCAGCAGTCCCCCGGGGACCTTGAACACTGAAGCTTTCTTT
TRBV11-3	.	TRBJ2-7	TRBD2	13	CARLSGGLDEQYF	TGTGCCAGATTATCGGGGGGGCTTGACGAGCAGTACTTC
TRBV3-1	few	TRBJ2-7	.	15	CASSQDRRRGNEQYF	TGTGCCAGCAGCCAAGATAGGCGTAGAGGCAACGAGCAGTACTTC
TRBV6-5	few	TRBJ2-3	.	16	CASSRRGPQSTDTQYF	TGTGCCAGCAGCCGCCGCGGTCCCCAATCGACAGATACGCAGTATTTT
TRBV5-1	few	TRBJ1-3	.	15	CASSYGRSSGNTIYF	TGCGCCAGCAGTTACGGACGGAGCTCTGGAAACACCATATATTTT
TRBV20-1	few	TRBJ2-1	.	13	CSASNRNHNEQFF	TGCAGTGCTAGCAATCGGAACCACAATGAGCAGTTCTTC
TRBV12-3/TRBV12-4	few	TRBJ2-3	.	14	CASSLHGTADTQYF	TGTGCCAGCAGTTTGCACGGGACCGCAGATACGCAGTATTTT
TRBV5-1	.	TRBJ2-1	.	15	CASRALGSSYNEQFF	TGCGCCAGCAGGGCTTTGGGGAGCTCCTACAATGAGCAGTTCTTC
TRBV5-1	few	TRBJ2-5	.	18	CASSLGGATGTFQETQYF	TGCGCCAGCAGCTTGGGGGGGGCGACAGGAACGTTCCAAGAGACCCAGTACTTC
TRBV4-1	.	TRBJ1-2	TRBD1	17	CASSLQDRVVFNYGYTF	TGCGCCAGCAGCCTTCAGGACAGGGTCGTCTTCAACTATGGCTACACCTTC
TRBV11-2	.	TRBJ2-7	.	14	CASSLRGLPQEQYF	TGTGCCAGCAGCTTACGAGGACTCCCCCAAGAGCAGTACTTC
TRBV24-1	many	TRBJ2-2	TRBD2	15	CATSGSGRGTGELFF	TGTGCCACCAGTGGAAGCGGGAGAGGAACCGGGGAGCTGTTTTTT
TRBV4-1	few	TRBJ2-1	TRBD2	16	CASSFEPGLEHNEQFF	TGCGCCAGCAGCTTTGAACCGGGACTAGAACACAATGAGCAGTTCTTC
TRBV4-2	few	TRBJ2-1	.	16	CASSQAGVSSYNEQFF	TGTGCCAGCAGCCAAGCAGGGGTGAGCTCCTACAATGAGCAGTTCTTC